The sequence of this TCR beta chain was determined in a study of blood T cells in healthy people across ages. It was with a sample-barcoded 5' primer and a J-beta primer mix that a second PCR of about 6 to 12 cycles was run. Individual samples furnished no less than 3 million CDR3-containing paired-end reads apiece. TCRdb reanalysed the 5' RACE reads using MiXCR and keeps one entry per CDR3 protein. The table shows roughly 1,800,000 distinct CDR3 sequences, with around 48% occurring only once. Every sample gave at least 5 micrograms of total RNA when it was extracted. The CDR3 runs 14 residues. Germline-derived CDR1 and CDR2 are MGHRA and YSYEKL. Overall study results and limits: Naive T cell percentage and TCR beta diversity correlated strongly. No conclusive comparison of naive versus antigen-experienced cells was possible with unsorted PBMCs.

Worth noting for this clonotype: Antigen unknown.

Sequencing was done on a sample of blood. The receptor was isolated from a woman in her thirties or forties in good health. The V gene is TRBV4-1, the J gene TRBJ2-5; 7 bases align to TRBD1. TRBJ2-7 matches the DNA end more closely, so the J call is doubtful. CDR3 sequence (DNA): TGCGCCAGCAGCCTAATACAGGGGAACTACGAGCAGTACTTC. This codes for CASSLIQGNYEQYF.